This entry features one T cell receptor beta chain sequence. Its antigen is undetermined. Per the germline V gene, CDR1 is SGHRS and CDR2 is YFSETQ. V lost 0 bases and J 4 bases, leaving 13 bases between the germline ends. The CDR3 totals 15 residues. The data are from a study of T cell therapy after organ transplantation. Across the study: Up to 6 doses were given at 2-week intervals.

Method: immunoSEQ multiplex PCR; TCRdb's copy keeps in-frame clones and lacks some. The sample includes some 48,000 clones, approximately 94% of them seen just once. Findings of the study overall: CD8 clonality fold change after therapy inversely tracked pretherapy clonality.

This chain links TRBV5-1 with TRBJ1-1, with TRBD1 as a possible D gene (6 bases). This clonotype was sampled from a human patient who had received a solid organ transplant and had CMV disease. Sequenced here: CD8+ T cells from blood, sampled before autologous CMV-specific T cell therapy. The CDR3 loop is CASSLEGGLSTEAFF. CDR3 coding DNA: TGCGCCAGCAGCTTGGAGGGGGGACTAAGCACTGAAGCTTTCTTT.